The clone carrying this TCR beta chain was seen a handful of times. Using immunoSEQ multiplex PCR, the repertoire was profiled, and TCRdb retains in-frame clones only, with some absent. The table shows around 30,000 clones, with roughly 89% occurring only once. This sample was included in a study of T cell changes during pregnancy in multiple sclerosis. The CDR3 runs to 11 residues. Germline lookup yields CDR1 SGHNT and CDR2 YYREEE (reference sequence). The ends were cut back, 4 bases at V and 7 bases at J, with 8 bases in the middle. The rearrangement joins TRBV5-4 to TRBJ1-2; D gene uncertain. The specimen comprised CD8+ T cells from peripheral blood mononuclear cells, sampled in the first trimester of pregnancy. This TCR derives from a female donor with multiple sclerosis, enrolled in a pregnancy study. CDR3 nucleotide sequence: TGTGCCAGCAGCATTGGGCTTGGCTACACCTTC. Its protein is CASSIGLGYTF.